Shown below are 23 T cell receptor beta chains from a single sample sequenced in a study of identical twins. A single record per CDR3 protein comes from TCRdb applying MiXCR to the 5' RACE reads. This table has some 300,000 distinct CDR3 sequences, approximately 13% appearing once. The same data also contributed to another study, on yellow fever vaccine responses in identical twins.

The sequencing input was CD8+ T cells sorted from blood. These receptors were taken from a young woman in good health.

This clonotype has ten or more counts. J is TRBJ2-5 and V is TRBV24-1, with 8 positions matching TRBD1. This CDR3 is built from 14 residues. The germline V gene has CDR1 KGHDR and CDR2 SFDVKD. Trimming cost V 4 bases and J 5 bases; bases outside gene matches: 5. This chain's CDR3 is CATSDQDRDETQYF. In nucleotides, the CDR3 is TGTGCCACCAGTGACCAGGACAGGGACGAGACCCAGTACTTC.

The chain links TRBV5-6 to TRBJ2-1, with a weak D call TRBD2 (5 bases). The V and J ends lost 2 bases and 5 bases respectively, with 20 bases between them. The germline CDR1 and CDR2 sequences are SGHDT and YYEEEE. This CDR3 comprises 17 residues. In nucleotides, the CDR3 is TGTGCCAGCAGCTTTGCACTTAGCGTGGGTACTGACAATGAGCAGTTCTTC. Amino acid sequence: CASSFALSVGTDNEQFF.

The genes are TRBV7-9 and TRBJ1-5; no reliable D call. This CDR3 spans 13 amino acids. Per germline, CDR1 SEHNR and CDR2 FQNEAQ (reference sequence). V shed 5 bases and J shed 6 bases, with 11 bases lying between them. This CDR3 is CASSPGSVQPQHF. CDR3 in DNA: TGTGCCAGCAGCCCTGGCTCGGTTCAGCCCCAGCATTTT. Using reference TRBV7-9 and TRBJ1-5 for the parts outside the CDR3, the full variable domain is DTGVSQNPRHKITKRGQNVTFRCDPISEHNRLYWYRQTLGQGPEFLTYFQNEAQLEKSRLLSDRFSAERPKGSFSTLEIQRTEQGDSAMYLCASSPGSVQPQHFGDGTRLSIL.

This clonotype was observed at least ten times. The chain recombines TRBV6-1 with TRBJ2-5; D remains ambiguous. CDR1 and CDR2 (germline): MNHNS, SASEGT. V lost 7 bases and J lost 4, with 16 bases in between. The CDR3 covers 14 residues. The CDR3 here is CASTNPLSRETQYF. The CDR3 DNA sequence: TGTGCCAGCACCAACCCACTATCCAGAGAGACCCAGTACTTC.

A word on this clonotype: A much larger clone sits a single nucleotide away, making a read error possible. The J gene is TRBJ2-3, the V gene TRBV20-1; 13 bases align to TRBD2. The CDR3 runs 17 residues. Germline loops: CDR1 DFQATT, CDR2 SNEGSKA (reference sequence). CDR3 nucleotide sequence: TGCTGTGCTAGAGATGGGGGACTAGCGGGATCAGCAGATACGCAGTATTTT. Protein sequence: CCARDGGLAGSADTQYF.

The chain carries TRBV7-2 and TRBJ2-1, with D possibly matching TRBD1 (7 bases). The CDR3 length is 16 residues. Germline V gene data show CDR1 as SGHTA and CDR2 as FQGNSA. V lost 3 bases and J lost 9, with 21 bases in between. CDR3 in amino acids: CASSLEQGGPSGEQFF. The DNA of the CDR3 is TGTGCCAGCAGCTTGGAGCAGGGGGGACCCTCGGGTGAGCAGTTCTTC.

This clonotype was seen ten or more times. This rearrangement joins TRBV10-3 to TRBJ2-7; the match to TRBD2 covers 7 bases. CDR3 size: 17 residues. Germline CDR1 ENHRY, CDR2 SYGVKD. Trimming removed 4 bases from V and 2 bases from J; junction bases left unmatched: 14. The DNA of the CDR3 is TGTGCCATCAGTGTTCGCGAATGGCGGGAGTACACCTACGAGCAGTACTTC. It yields the protein CAISVREWREYTYEQYF.

This clonotype was observed many times. The V and J genes are TRBV28 and TRBJ2-7; tentatively, D is TRBD1 (6 bases). CDR1 and CDR2 from the germline V gene are MDHEN and SYDVKM. The CDR3 extends over 14 amino acids. Trimming shortened V by 3 bases and J by 1 base, and 10 bases separated the two germline ends. The CDR3 here is CASSFQGQSYEQYF. For the CDR3, the DNA is TGTGCCAGCAGTTTCCAGGGGCAATCCTACGAGCAGTACTTC. The whole variable domain, remainder taken from reference TRBV28 and TRBJ2-7, is DVKVTQSSRYLVKRTGEKVFLECVQDMDHENMFWYRQDPGLGLRLIYFSYDVKMKEKGDIPEGYSVSREKKERFSLILESASTNQTSMYLCASSFQGQSYEQYFGPGTRLTVT.

A word on this clonotype: A read error may account for a junction end that differs from germline. This rearrangement joins TRBV20-1 to TRBJ2-5; 7 nucleotides match TRBD2. CDR1 and CDR2 (germline): DFQATT, SNEGSKA (reference sequence). There are 13 residues in the CDR3. In DNA, the CDR3 is TGCACTGCTAGAGCCTATAGCGGGGAGACCCAGTACTTC. As protein: CTARAYSGETQYF.

This clonotype was counted many times. The chain couples TRBV7-6 to TRBJ2-2; TRBD1 matches at 7 bases. This CDR3 spans 13 amino acids. Germline assignment: CDR1 SGHVS and CDR2 FNYEAQ. Unmatched junction bases numbered 4, after V lost 5 bases and J lost 7 bases. CDR3 bases: TGTGCCAGCAGCCTAAACAGGGGCGGGGAGCTGTTTTTT. Amino acid sequence: CASSLNRGGELFF.

The table lists this clonotype with a few counts. The chain carries TRBV12-3 or TRBV12-4 and TRBJ1-1; D is ambiguous. The germline V and J ends were trimmed by 2 bases and 5 bases, with 12 bases remaining between them. The CDR3 has 14 residues. This chain's CDR3 is CASSLQLPKTEAFF. In DNA form, the CDR3 reads TGTGCCAGCAGTTTACAGCTCCCTAAGACTGAAGCTTTCTTT.

This clonotype turned up a few times. The CDR3 reads CSANADSSYNEQFF. The CDR3 DNA follows: TGCAGTGCTAACGCGGACTCCTCCTACAATGAGCAGTTCTTC. The V gene is TRBV20-1, the J gene TRBJ2-1; tentative D call: TRBD2 (5 bases). Germline CDR1 and CDR2: DFQATT and SNEGSKA (reference sequence). V was clipped by 4 bases and J by 0 bases, with 10 bases between them. This CDR3 has 14 residues.

This clonotype has a count of ten or more. The chain couples TRBV12-3 or TRBV12-4 to TRBJ2-2, with 12 bases that match TRBD1. The length of the CDR3 is 17 residues. J gave up 6 bases and V 7 bases, and 12 bases lay outside the gene matches. This CDR3 is CASTGSGTGGFAGELFF. DNA of the CDR3: TGTGCCAGCACCGGTTCCGGGACAGGGGGCTTTGCCGGGGAGCTGTTTTTT.

This clonotype was seen repeatedly, ten times or more. The rearrangement uses TRBV5-1 and TRBJ2-7; a weak D match, TRBD2 (6 bases). V was cut by 2 bases and J by 2 bases, with 11 bases left in between. This CDR3 contains 14 residues. Germline loops: CDR1 SGHRS, CDR2 YFSETQ. The DNA for the CDR3 is TGCGCCAGCAGCTTTTTTAGCGGAACCTACGAGCAGTACTTC. It specifies CASSFFSGTYEQYF.

Only a few counts were recorded for this clonotype. The chain employs TRBV6-2 or TRBV6-3 and TRBJ2-7; D is uncertain. V lost 6 bases and J 6 bases, leaving 12 bases between the germline ends. CDR3 length: 12 amino acids. Germline assignment: CDR1 MNHEY and CDR2 SVGEGT. The CDR3 DNA is TGTGCCAGCAGCCCCGGACCTCGCGAGCAGTACGTC. Amino acid sequence: CASSPGPREQYV.

This clonotype appeared many times. The rearrangement joins TRBV28 to TRBJ2-7; D may be TRBD1 (6 bases). The germline gives CDR1 MDHEN, CDR2 SYDVKM. This CDR3 is built from 16 residues. V lost 2 bases and J lost 2, with 16 bases in between. The DNA for the CDR3 is TGTGCCAGCAGTTTAAGGTTCGGGGACACCACCTACGAGCAGTACTTC. Its translation is CASSLRFGDTTYEQYF. Looking up the rest from reference TRBV28 and TRBJ2-7 gives the full variable domain: DVKVTQSSRYLVKRTGEKVFLECVQDMDHENMFWYRQDPGLGLRLIYFSYDVKMKEKGDIPEGYSVSREKKERFSLILESASTNQTSMYLCASSLRFGDTTYEQYFGPGTRLTVT.

The V and J genes are TRBV15 and TRBJ2-1, with D hard to call. This CDR3 has 15 amino acids. Trimming took 0 bases from V and 6 from J, leaving 12 bases between them. Germline CDR1 reads LNHNV; CDR2 reads YYDKDF (reference sequence). The CDR3 nucleotides read TGTGCCACCAGCAGAGAGTGGGGAAACAGCAATGAGCAGTTCTTC. Its translation is CATSREWGNSNEQFF.

The V call is TRBV28, the J call TRBJ2-5, with D perhaps assigned TRBD1 or TRBD2 (5 bases each). The CDR3 extends over 14 amino acids. Looked up from germline, CDR1 is MDHEN and CDR2 is SYDVKM. V shed 5 bases and J shed 5 bases, with 15 bases lying between them. This CDR3 reads CASSPLGTAETQYF. The CDR3 DNA reads TGTGCCAGCAGTCCCCTCGGGACGGCGGAGACCCAGTACTTC.

This rearrangement joins TRBV7-9 to TRBJ2-1, with D perhaps matching TRBD1 (6 bases). The V gene's germline CDR1 is SEHNR and CDR2 FQNEAQ (reference sequence). The CDR3 runs 13 residues. Trimming left V 9 bases short and J 6 bases short, with 15 bases between. The CDR3 loop is CARTQGDGNEQFF. The CDR3 nucleotides are TGTGCCAGAACACAGGGAGATGGCAATGAGCAGTTCTTC.

The chain carries TRBV27 and TRBJ1-3; no clear D. The V gene lost 3 bases and the J gene lost 2 bases, with 8 bases spanning the gap. The CDR3 spans 14 residues. CDR1 and CDR2 from the germline V gene are MNHEY and SMNVEV (reference sequence). The CDR3 bases are TGTGCCAGCAGTTTCCTAGGCCCTGGAAACACCATATATTTT. Its protein is CASSFLGPGNTIYF.

A few counts support this clonotype. The chain is built from TRBV7-9 and TRBJ2-3; tentative D call: TRBD1 (5 bases). Germline CDR1 and CDR2: SEHNR and FQNEAQ (reference sequence). Trimming took off 6 bases at V and 4 bases at J, with 11 bases between the two ends. The CDR3 has 13 residues. CDR3 nucleotides: TGTGCCAGCAGATCCGTAGGGGCAGATACGCAGTATTTT. It translates to CASRSVGADTQYF.

Only a few counts were recorded for this clonotype. V gene TRBV2 combines with J gene TRBJ1-5, with 7 bases identical to TRBD1. With V trimmed by 8 bases and J by 6 bases, 4 bases remained unmatched. Germline V gene sequence: CDR1 SNHLY, CDR2 FYNNEI. This CDR3 region has 12 residues. The CDR3 DNA reads as TGTGCCAGCCGGGACAGTACTCAGCCCCAGCATTTT. Translated: CASRDSTQPQHF.

This sequence joins TRBV16 and TRBJ1-1; D may be TRBD1 (6 bases). V was trimmed by 4 bases and J by 4 bases, leaving 13 bases between them. This CDR3 contains 14 residues. Germline loops: CDR1 KGHSY, CDR2 FQNENV. The CDR3 sequence: CASSLYRVTTEAFF. The CDR3 nucleotides are TGTGCCAGCAGCCTTTACAGGGTAACCACTGAAGCTTTCTTT.